This T cell receptor (beta chain) was sequenced in a study of blood T cell repertoires in COVID-19. There are 15 residues in the CDR3. CDR1 is SGHAT, CDR2 FQNNGV, per germline. The V segment lost 3 bases and the J segment 1 base; nucleotides outside the gene matches: 4. Assay: immunoSEQ multiplex PCR; the TCRdb copy retains only in-frame clones and omits some. The data hold 200,000 or so clones, with nearly 90% observed a single time. The sequenced sample was PBMCs or T cells enriched from blood (not recorded which). The sequence derives from a woman aged 35 to 49 with acute COVID-19. This chain connects TRBV11-2 to TRBJ2-5, with 8 positions matching TRBD2. This CDR3 is CASSLVAGFQETQYF. CDR3 bases: TGTGCCAGCAGCTTGGTAGCGGGGTTCCAAGAGACCCAGTACTTC.